One sample yielded the 20 T cell receptor beta chains listed below, sequenced in a study of shared clonotypes between healthy human individuals. Clones were read by immunoSEQ multiplex PCR, and TCRdb kept only the in-frame ones, dropping some. This sample has fewer than 700,000 clones; about 95% occur once, and the top ten carry over 0.095%. CD45RO negativity and positive selection for CCR7 defined naive CD8 cells, a population that excluded terminally differentiated effector memory CD45RA+ cells. The specimen sequenced was naive CD8+ T cells sorted from blood. These receptors all stem from a young woman in good health.

The chain is built from TRBV11-2 and TRBJ2-5; perhaps TRBD1 as D (5 bases). The J call may not be correct, given that the DNA end is closer to TRBJ2-7. Looked up from germline, CDR1 is SGHAT and CDR2 is FQNNGV. This CDR3 has 14 residues. CDR3 amino acids: CASSPQDSTYEQYF. In DNA, the CDR3 is TGTGCCAGCAGCCCCCAAGACAGTACCTACGAGCAGTACTTC.

The chain links TRBV28 to TRBJ2-7; D unclear. CDR1 is MDHEN, CDR2 SYDVKM, per germline. The germline V and J ends were trimmed by 2 bases and 4 bases, with 12 bases remaining between them. The CDR3 sequence is 14 residues long. The CDR3 here is CASSLGQVGYEQYF. CDR3 in DNA: TGTGCCAGCAGTTTAGGGCAGGTTGGGTACGAGCAGTACTTC.

The chain couples TRBV19 to TRBJ1-1; possible D gene TRBD1, 5 bases. The CDR3 runs 13 residues. Germline CDR1 is LNHDA and CDR2 is SQIVND (reference sequence). V was trimmed by 6 bases and J by 3 bases, leaving 11 bases between them. DNA of the CDR3: TGTGCCAGTAGCGCCGGGACGTACACTGAAGCTTTCTTT. Encoded protein: CASSAGTYTEAFF.

The V call is TRBV9, the J call TRBJ2-7; D unclear. V was trimmed by 4 bases and J by 2 bases, leaving 7 bases between them. Per the germline V gene, CDR1 is SGDLS and CDR2 is YYNGEE. This CDR3 spans 12 amino acids. The CDR3 here is CASSFATYEQYF. The CDR3 DNA follows: TGTGCCAGCAGCTTTGCAACCTACGAGCAGTACTTC.

This chain links TRBV28 with TRBJ1-1, with a weak D call TRBD1 (6 bases). Germline V gene sequence: CDR1 MDHEN, CDR2 SYDVKM. V lost 6 bases, J lost 1 base, and 18 bases lay in between. The CDR3 totals 16 residues. In nucleotides, the CDR3 is TGTGCCAGCAGGGCCCATACAGGGTCGAGGAACACTGAAGCTTTCTTT. It is translated as CASRAHTGSRNTEAFF.

The chain carries TRBV5-6 and TRBJ2-7; 10 bases fit TRBD2. The length of the CDR3 is 15 residues. From germline, CDR1 is SGHDT and CDR2 YYEEEE. The J segment lost 2 bases and the V segment lost 4 bases, leaving 6 bases of the junction unmatched. DNA of the CDR3: TGTGCCAGCAGCCCGCAGCGGGAGGGCCCCTACGAGCAGTACTTC. As protein: CASSPQREGPYEQYF.

The chain links TRBV28 to TRBJ2-1; no reliable D call. CDR1 and CDR2 from the germline V gene are MDHEN and SYDVKM. Deletions cut 6 bases from V and 5 bases from J, with 20 bases between. The CDR3 has 16 amino acids. The DNA for the CDR3 is TGTGCCAGCAGACTGTCTCTCGTCGGCATCAACAATGAGCAGTTCTTC. Protein: CASRLSLVGINNEQFF.

This chain uses TRBV13 with TRBJ2-7; D is perhaps TRBD1 or TRBD2 (5 bases each). Germline V gene sequence: CDR1 PRHDT, CDR2 FYEKMQ (reference sequence). The V gene lost 4 bases and the J gene lost 4 bases, with 11 bases spanning the gap. The CDR3 consists of 13 residues. CDR3 DNA sequence: TGTGCCAGCAGCTCTAGGGGAGTTTACGAGCAGTACTTC. It translates to CASSSRGVYEQYF. The whole variable domain, filled in from reference TRBV13 and TRBJ2-7, reads AAGVIQSPRHLIKEKRETATLKCYPIPRHDTVYWYQQGPGQDPQFLISFYEKMQSDKGSIPDRFSAQQFSDYHSELNMSSLELGDSALYFCASSSRGVYEQYFGPGTRLTVT.

In the case of this clone: Within the sample, other DNA sequences also encode this same CDR3. The genes are TRBV27 and TRBJ2-7, with D perhaps TRBD1 or TRBD2 (6 bases each). Germline V gives CDR1 MNHEY, CDR2 SMNVEV (reference sequence). Trimming removed 1 base at V and 2 bases at J, with 9 bases between. The CDR3 has 14 residues. In DNA form, the CDR3 reads TGTGCCAGCAGTTTATTTGGGGGGCCCTACGAGCAGTACTTC. It translates to CASSLFGGPYEQYF.

The V gene is TRBV9, the J gene TRBJ1-4; TRBD1 is a possible D gene (5 bases). Trimming took 3 bases from V and 6 from J, leaving 12 bases between them. The CDR3 totals 14 residues. Looked up from germline, CDR1 is SGDLS and CDR2 is YYNGEE. The CDR3 coding sequence is TGTGCCAGCAGCGGGGGGACCCTTGATGAAAAACTGTTTTTT. This encodes CASSGGTLDEKLFF. Drawing the rest from reference TRBV9 and TRBJ1-4, the complete variable domain is DSGVTQTPKHLITATGQRVTLRCSPRSGDLSVYWYQQSLDQGLQFLIQYYNGEERAKGNILERFSAQQFPDLHSELNLSSLELGDSALYFCASSGGTLDEKLFFGSGTQLSVL.

The CDR3 spells CASSGQTGQGNYGYTF. The CDR3 DNA sequence: TGTGCCAGCAGCGGACAGACAGGACAGGGAAACTATGGCTACACCTTC. The chain is built from TRBV9 and TRBJ1-2; 8 nucleotides agree with TRBD1. Losses at the gene ends were 3 bases for V and 2 bases for J; bases not matched to a gene: 9. This CDR3 has 16 amino acids. CDR1 and CDR2 from the germline V gene are SGDLS and YYNGEE.

A single count supports this clone. This chain links TRBV19 with TRBJ1-5; a weak D match, TRBD1 (5 bases). V lost 1 base and J lost 15, with 16 bases in between. Germline CDR1 and CDR2: LNHDA and SQIVND (reference sequence). The CDR3 has 13 amino acids. The CDR3 is CASSIAGGSARHF. Here the CDR3 DNA reads TGTGCCAGTAGTATAGCGGGGGGGAGCGCGAGGCATTTT.

The chain joins TRBV27 to TRBJ2-1; a weak D match, TRBD2 (6 bases). The CDR3 is made up of 18 amino acids. V was pared by 5 bases and J by 1 base, with 21 bases between. Germline loops: CDR1 MNHEY, CDR2 SMNVEV (reference sequence). The CDR3 nucleotides read TGTGCCAGCAGTCCAAGGTACCGCGGAGGGCCGTCCTACAATGAGCAGTTCTTC. Translating gives CASSPRYRGGPSYNEQFF.

This chain joins TRBV5-6 and TRBJ1-5; TRBD1 aligns across 9 bases. CDR1 and CDR2 from the germline V gene are SGHDT and YYEEEE. CDR3 length equals 16 residues. V shed 1 base, J shed 2 bases, and the junction held 4 bases outside the gene matches. CDR3 coding DNA: TGTGCCAGCAGCTTGTCGGGACAGGGTGGCAATCAGCCCCAGCATTTT. It specifies CASSLSGQGGNQPQHF.

The V and J genes are TRBV5-8 and TRBJ2-7; perhaps TRBD1 as D (6 bases). Germline-derived CDR1 and CDR2 are SGHTS and YDEGEE. V was clipped by 1 base and J by 0 bases, with 11 bases between them. The CDR3 length is 15 residues. The CDR3 protein is CASSLRQGISYEQYF. The CDR3 region has the DNA TGTGCCAGCAGCTTGCGGCAGGGGATCTCCTACGAGCAGTACTTC.

The chain couples TRBV2 to TRBJ1-5, with D unresolved. CDR1 is SNHLY, CDR2 FYNNEI, per germline. Trimming cost V 5 bases and J 5 bases, with 4 bases left between them. This CDR3 has 11 amino acids. CDR3 sequence reads: CASSTDQPQHF. The CDR3 nucleotides read TGTGCCAGCAGTACAGATCAGCCCCAGCATTTT.

The chain employs TRBV5-3 and TRBJ2-7, with 12 positions matching TRBD2. TRBV5-3 is sorted into the ORF group, with uncertain function. This CDR3 comprises 14 residues. The junction had 8 bases not matched to a gene; V was cut back by 10 bases and J by 3 bases. This CDR3 reads CAGSSGLAGYEQYF. CDR3 coding DNA: TGTGCCGGCAGTTCGGGACTAGCGGGCTACGAGCAGTACTTC.

V gene TRBV28 combines with J gene TRBJ2-5, with 8 bases identical to TRBD1. The end of the DNA aligns better with TRBJ2-7, so the J call may be wrong. The CDR3 runs to 14 residues. Germline loops: CDR1 MDHEN, CDR2 SYDVKM. This chain's CDR3 is CASSLQGAGYEQYF. The CDR3 DNA is TGTGCCAGCAGTTTACAGGGGGCGGGGTACGAGCAGTACTTC.

This clone showed up just once. This rearrangement joins TRBV7-6 to TRBJ2-2, with 9 bases fitting TRBD2. V was clipped by 5 bases and J by 4 bases; unmatched bases: 5. The CDR3 is 15 residues long. The germline V gene encodes CDR1 SGHVS and CDR2 FNYEAQ. Written as DNA, the CDR3 is TGTGCCAGCAGCGTTAGCGGGAGTGGCACCGGGGAGCTGTTTTTT. This encodes CASSVSGSGTGELFF.

The CDR3: CASSSPGRANEQFF. CDR3 coding DNA: TGTGCCAGCAGTTCCCCCGGGAGGGCCAATGAGCAGTTCTTC. The chain has TRBV5-6 and TRBJ2-1; 8 nucleotides line up with TRBD2. Germline V gives CDR1 SGHDT, CDR2 YYEEEE. Unmatched junction bases numbered 7, after V lost 5 bases and J lost 6 bases. This CDR3 has 14 amino acids.